Sequencing of this T cell receptor (beta chain) was carried out in a study of T cell responses to AZD1222 COVID-19 vaccine (TCRdb year 2021). About the study as a whole: TCR sequencing was performed for fewer than 250 trial participants, of whom some 200 were given two doses of AZD1222 and approximately 25 were given two doses of MenACWY control vaccine. Enrollment into the trials was organized by age into subgroups of 18-55, 56-69 and 70-plus years, and those subgroups contained roughly 140, 27 and 60 TCR-sequenced participants, respectively. Paper-wide results and their limitations: The 56-69-year group was small, and its depth increase did not reach significance, likely because of low power. Nearly half of unique spike-specific TCRs reportedly recognized epitopes outside regions mutated in the B.1.351 and B.1.1.7 variants. Conclusions about previously exposed vaccinees are limited, since just six AZD1222 recipients were seropositive for SARS-CoV-2 at baseline. Participants were mostly white British, with more females than males. The authors suggested clonal diversity may have been underestimated. The whole spike protein was spanned by vaccine-associated CD4 TCRs, and dominant responses were seen in regions 160-218 and 743-854. After two AZD1222 doses, both the breadth and the depth of spike-specific TCRs were significantly higher than at day 0 and than in MenACWY recipients. No day 14 peak-response samples were available, so repertoires were characterized only after the peak T cell response.

Trimming accounts for 3 bases at V and 7 bases at J, while the number of junction bases matched to no gene is 14. There are 16 amino acids in the CDR3, from cysteine to phenylalanine inclusive. Left in the record is the CDR3 DNA by itself, 48 bases read in frame from the first base. Taken from the germline V gene, the CDR1 and CDR2 loops are KGHSH and LQKENI. The CDR3 regions of human TCRbeta chains were analyzed by immunosequencing. The paper's data handling went like this. Repertoire TCRs were checked for matches against a reference library of SARS-CoV-2-specific TCRs that had been generated using the MIRA antigen-specificity platform. Breadth meant the fraction of unique TCRs that were SARS-CoV-2-associated, whereas depth meant the fraction of total T cells that were SARS-CoV-2-associated. Using the MIRA data, every spike-specific TCR was mapped to the spike region that the TCR reacted to and assigned to either a CD4 or a CD8 class. Log10-transformed breadth and depth values were compared by one-way ANOVA with Sidak's multiple comparisons tests. TCRdb provides this immuneACCESS table in a form limited to in-frame rearrangements. Some clones are lacking; in checked studies, under half of them reflect an unresolved V gene, and why the rest are absent is not known. The DNA was the basis for D and trimming; V, J and clone size are from that table. Counted in this sample were 150,000 to 200,000 clones; 85% to 90% of them appeared once. The biggest ten clones account for about 9.9% of the sample.

About this clone: The target of this receptor is not known. Base quality data are lacking; no much larger clone is found one base away.

What this sample's time point label stands for: about 28 days (+/-7) after the second vaccine dose. AZD1222 recipients given second doses at about 4 weeks or at about 12 weeks were pooled, since spike-specific TCR depth and breadth were not found to differ between the two schedules. The vaccinee samples were drawn from two UK trials, COV001 and COV002, one of which was a single-blind randomized controlled phase 2/3 trial testing AZD1222 (ChAdOx1 nCoV-19) in healthy adults. Trial participant PBMC samples were collected at day 0 and day 28 after the second dose for TCRbeta chain sequencing. The sequencing here drew on peripheral blood, taken 28 days after the second AZD1222 dose. This chain joins TRBV18 to TRBJ1-2; TRBD1 fits 7 bases in the junction. This TCR was recovered from an adult who received the AZD1222 COVID-19 vaccine. The DNA sequence is as follows: TGTGCCAGCTCACCGAATGCGAGACAGGGTTTCAGTGGCTACACCTTC. It is translated as CASSPNARQGFSGYTF.